One and the same sample provided the 29 T cell receptor beta chains below, sequenced in a study of cytomegalovirus exposure and HLA in healthy donors. With 60 Vbeta and 13 Jbeta primers, the PCR was carried out. Repertoires were generated with immunoSEQ multiplex PCR, while TCRdb's copy carries only in-frame clones and drops some. Here the sample spans 120,000 or so clones, more than 55% being singletons. The sequenced sample was PBMCs. The origin of the receptors is a man aged 18-30 years in good health and CMV-seronegative.

This sequence joins TRBV7-2 and TRBJ2-3; TRBD2 aligns across 13 bases. Looked up from germline, CDR1 is SGHTA and CDR2 is FQGNSA. Trimming removed 8 bases from V and 4 bases from J; junction bases left unmatched: 3. The CDR3 loop spans 14 amino acids. The CDR3 DNA follows: TGTGCCAGCCGACTAGCGGGGGGCGCAGATACGCAGTATTTT. Its protein is CASRLAGGADTQYF.

The genes are TRBV4-1 and TRBJ1-1; TRBD1 aligns across 9 bases. Germline CDR1 is MGHRA and CDR2 is YSYEKL. The V gene end was trimmed by 2 bases and the J gene end by 0 bases; junction bases not matched to a gene: 1. The CDR3 has 15 amino acids. The CDR3 sequence is CASSQRQGVNTEAFF. The CDR3 DNA sequence: TGCGCCAGCAGCCAACGACAGGGGGTGAACACTGAAGCTTTCTTT.

This sequence joins TRBV19 and TRBJ2-7, with 7 positions matching TRBD1. V shed 10 bases, J shed 2 bases, and the junction held 5 bases outside the gene matches. CDR1 LNHDA and CDR2 SQIVND come from the germline V gene (reference sequence). CDR3 length: 12 amino acids. DNA for the CDR3: TGTGCCACGTCGGACAGGCCCTACGAGCAGTACTTC. Translating gives CATSDRPYEQYF.

This chain joins TRBV5-1 and TRBJ2-1, with D unclear. V gave up 6 bases and J gave up 8 bases, with 12 bases separating them. Germline-derived CDR1 and CDR2 are SGHRS and YFSETQ. CDR3 length: 12 amino acids. The CDR3 nucleotides are TGCGCCAGCAACGCCCGTTCGGATGAGCAGTTCTTC. It translates to CASNARSDEQFF.

V and J are TRBV5-1 and TRBJ2-6, with D possibly being TRBD2 (5 bases). The CDR3 length is 15 residues. V was shortened by 10 bases and J by 1 base, with 15 bases between the two germline ends. The germline V gene encodes CDR1 SGHRS and CDR2 YFSETQ. The CDR3 nucleotides are TGCGCCTCCAATGGTGAGGGATCTGGGGCCAACGTCCTGACTTTC. Translating it yields CASNGEGSGANVLTF. The variable domain in full, completed from reference TRBV5-1 and TRBJ2-6, reads KAGVTQTPRYLIKTRGQQVTLSCSPISGHRSVSWYQQTPGQGLQFLFEYFSETQRNKGNFPGRFSGRQFSNSRSEMNVSTLELGDSALYLCASNGEGSGANVLTFGAGSRLTVL.

The chain has TRBV30 and TRBJ2-3; no firm D call. Trimming took 0 bases from V and 8 from J, leaving 12 bases between them. CDR1 GTSNPN and CDR2 SVGIG come from the germline V gene (reference sequence). CDR3 length: 13 residues. CDR3 nucleotides: TGTGCCTGGAGTGTCGGAGAAGCTGGTACGCAGTATTTT. Its translation is CAWSVGEAGTQYF.

This chain uses TRBV6-5 with TRBJ2-1, with D possibly matching TRBD2 (5 bases). The germline gives CDR1 MNHEY, CDR2 SVGAGI. V was cut by 7 bases and J by 9 bases, with 10 bases left in between. This CDR3 has 11 residues. The CDR3 here is CASTSGGEQFF. The DNA for the CDR3 is TGTGCCAGCACAAGTGGAGGTGAGCAGTTCTTC.

V gene TRBV7-9 combines with J gene TRBJ2-1; D may be TRBD1 (5 bases). V lost 8 bases and J lost 6, with 20 bases in between. CDR1 is SEHNR and CDR2 is FQNEAQ in the germline V gene (reference sequence). The CDR3 has 15 residues. The CDR3 region is CASESAGGRANEQFF. CDR3 nucleotide sequence: TGTGCCAGCGAGTCTGCAGGTGGCAGGGCCAATGAGCAGTTCTTC.

The count of this clone is one. Here the CDR3 DNA reads TGTGCCAGCAGCCGAAAGGAGGTCCACGAGCAGTACTTC. This codes for CASSRKEVHEQYF. The chain uses TRBV7-9 and TRBJ2-7, with D possibly TRBD2 on 5 matching bases. The ends were cut back, 5 bases at V and 5 bases at J, with 13 bases in the middle. CDR1 is SEHNR, CDR2 FQNEAQ, per germline (reference sequence). The CDR3 spans 13 residues.

The chain couples TRBV7-2 to TRBJ2-3, with unresolved D. V lost 2 bases and J 4 bases, leaving 7 bases between the germline ends. CDR3 length: 13 residues. The V gene's germline CDR1 is SGHTA and CDR2 FQGNSA. The CDR3 coding sequence is TGTGCCAGCAGCTTACAGTCAGCAGATACGCAGTATTTT. It is translated as CASSLQSADTQYF.

This chain links TRBV21-1 with TRBJ2-7; the D segment call TRBD1 is taken from the table without a DNA check. TRBV21-1 is a known pseudogene. The CDR3 spans 17 residues. The CDR3 spells CASSKTGRPQGSYEQYF. The CDR3 DNA reads TGTGCCAGCAGCAAAACGGGTAGGCCACAGGGCTCCTACGAGCAGTACTTC.

The gene calls are TRBV15 and TRBJ1-3, with D possibly TRBD1 on 5 matching bases. CDR3 length: 14 residues. CDR1 LNHNV and CDR2 YYDKDF come from the germline V gene (reference sequence). With 2 bases removed from V and 4 bases from J, the gap between germline ends came to 9 bases. CDR3 sequence reads: CATSRPGGGNTIYF. The CDR3 nucleotides are TGTGCCACCAGCAGACCGGGGGGAGGAAACACCATATATTTT.

V and J are TRBV28 and TRBJ1-1; D perhaps matches TRBD1 (5 bases). The CDR3 consists of 11 residues. Germline lookup yields CDR1 MDHEN and CDR2 SYDVKM. The V and J ends lost 4 bases and 11 bases respectively, with 11 bases between them. In DNA form, the CDR3 reads TGTGCCAGCAGTTCGACCCGGGGGGCTTTCTTT. Translating it yields CASSSTRGAFF.

Note on this clone: The junction differs from germline at one of its ends, possibly a read error. The J gene is TRBJ2-3, the V gene TRBV5-4; D is possibly TRBD2 (5 bases). The V gene's germline CDR1 is SGHNT and CDR2 YYREEE (reference sequence). This CDR3 spans 13 amino acids. CDR3 sequence: CASSLETGQEDRF. The CDR3 coding sequence is TGTGCCAGCAGCTTGGAGACGGGCCAGGAGGATCGTTTT.

For the CDR3, the DNA is TGTGCCAGCAGAGTCGGGACACTCTATGGCTACACCTTC. Translated: CASRVGTLYGYTF. This chain uses TRBV28 with TRBJ1-2; tentative D call: TRBD1 (6 bases). Germline lookup yields CDR1 MDHEN and CDR2 SYDVKM. This CDR3 is 13 amino acids long. V was clipped by 6 bases and J by 4 bases, with 12 bases between them.

This rearrangement joins TRBV12-5 to TRBJ2-1; D perhaps matches TRBD1 (5 bases). Germline CDR1 LGHNT, CDR2 FRNRAP. V was trimmed by 6 bases and J by 7 bases, leaving 19 bases between them. The CDR3 length is 15 residues. In DNA form, the CDR3 reads TGTGCTAGTGGCGTAGGGGTCGCGCCAAAAAATGAGCAGTTCTTC. Amino acids: CASGVGVAPKNEQFF.

The chain joins TRBV19 to TRBJ2-4; TRBD2 might be the D (6 bases). The germline V and J ends were trimmed by 3 bases and 0 bases, with 12 bases remaining between them. Germline loops: CDR1 LNHDA, CDR2 SQIVND (reference sequence). This CDR3 has 16 amino acids. CDR3 sequence reads: CASSMRAGLAKNIQYF. CDR3 DNA: TGTGCCAGTAGTATGAGGGCGGGACTAGCCAAAAACATTCAGTACTTC.

The chain couples TRBV30 to TRBJ1-2; D ambiguous. CDR1 and CDR2 from the germline V gene are GTSNPN and SVGIG (reference sequence). The V end was cut by 2 bases, the J end by 5 bases, with 6 bases between. The CDR3 is 11 residues long. CDR3 in amino acids: CAWSSLYGYTF. CDR3 coding DNA: TGTGCCTGGAGTAGCCTTTATGGCTACACCTTC. Combining the CDR3 with reference TRBV30 and TRBJ1-2 gives the whole variable domain SQTIHQWPATLVQPVGSPLSLECTVEGTSNPNLYWYRQAAGRGLQLLFYSVGIGQISSEVPQNLSASRPQDRQFILSSKKLLLSDSGFYLCAWSSLYGYTFGSGTRLTVV.

This clone has more than one count but fewer than ten. This chain joins TRBV6-5 and TRBJ2-1; TRBD1 agrees at 8 bases. The CDR3 contains 12 residues. Per the germline V gene, CDR1 is MNHEY and CDR2 is SVGAGI. V lost 1 base, J lost 14 bases, and 4 bases stayed unmatched. CDR3 sequence reads: CASSYLTGDEFF. CDR3 nucleotides: TGTGCCAGCAGTTACTTGACAGGGGATGAGTTCTTC.

V is TRBV7-9 and J is TRBJ1-4; D may be TRBD1 (6 bases). The CDR3 runs to 14 residues. CDR1 SEHNR and CDR2 FQNEAQ come from the germline V gene (reference sequence). Trimming stripped 5 bases from V and 6 bases from J, with 13 bases between. The CDR3 loop reads CASSHTGLDEKLFF. The CDR3 DNA reads as TGTGCCAGCAGCCATACAGGGTTGGATGAAAAACTGTTTTTT.

The chain is built from TRBV27 and TRBJ2-3; unclear D gene. The CDR3 totals 13 residues. Looked up from germline, CDR1 is MNHEY and CDR2 is SMNVEV (reference sequence). Trimming took 3 bases from V and 5 from J, leaving 9 bases between them. CDR3 coding DNA: TGTGCCAGCAGTTTCGTTCTCGGAGATACGCAGTATTTT. Residues: CASSFVLGDTQYF.

This chain connects TRBV19 to TRBJ2-7, with 9 bases fitting TRBD1. The length of the CDR3 is 16 residues. J was trimmed by 3 bases and V by 1 base; bases with no gene match: 7. Germline V CDR1 and CDR2: LNHDA, SQIVND (reference sequence). The CDR3 sequence: CASSIAPGTGHYEQYF. The CDR3, as DNA: TGTGCCAGTAGTATAGCCCCCGGGACAGGGCACTACGAGCAGTACTTC. The variable domain in full, completed from reference TRBV19 and TRBJ2-7, reads DGGITQSPKYLFRKEGQNVTLSCEQNLNHDAMYWYRQDPGQGLRLIYYSQIVNDFQKGDIAEGYSVSREKKESFPLTVTSAQKNPTAFYLCASSIAPGTGHYEQYFGPGTRLTVT.

The chain couples TRBV6-6 to TRBJ2-7; the match to TRBD2 covers 8 bases. Germline V gives CDR1 MNHNY, CDR2 SVGAGI (reference sequence). The length of the CDR3 is 15 residues. V was pared by 7 bases and J by 2 bases, with 10 bases of the junction left unmatched. CDR3 DNA sequence: TGTGCCAGCACGAGCGGGGGAAAGAACGCCTACGAGCAGTACTTC. Its translation: CASTSGGKNAYEQYF.

In DNA form, the CDR3 reads TGTGCCTGGAGTGTAGGAGGCCACAACACCTTC. Translation: CAWSVGGHNTF. The chain has TRBV30 and TRBJ1-2; D remains unclear. The V and J ends lost 0 bases and 12 bases respectively, with 11 bases between them. Germline assignment: CDR1 GTSNPN and CDR2 SVGIG (reference sequence). The CDR3 totals 11 residues.

This clone was recorded a few times. The chain combines TRBV7-2 with TRBJ2-5, with D maybe TRBD2 (5 bases). The CDR3 covers 13 residues. Germline assignment: CDR1 SGHTA and CDR2 FQGNSA. V lost 5 bases, J lost 4 bases, and 11 bases lay in between. The CDR3 nucleotides read TGTGCCAGCAGCCGGTGGGAGCTAGAGACCCAGTACTTC. It specifies CASSRWELETQYF.

The rearrangement uses TRBV6-5 and TRBJ2-1, with D possibly matching TRBD2 (5 bases). The CDR3 totals 15 residues. The germline V gene encodes CDR1 MNHEY and CDR2 SVGAGI. The V end was cut by 2 bases, the J end by 6 bases, with 14 bases between. The CDR3 loop reads CASSYEGSNSNEQFF. Here the CDR3 DNA reads TGTGCCAGCAGTTACGAGGGCTCCAATAGCAATGAGCAGTTCTTC.

This sequence joins TRBV6-6 and TRBJ1-3; the D gene is possibly TRBD1 (5 bases). The germline V gene encodes CDR1 MNHNY and CDR2 SVGAGI (reference sequence). Between the trimmed V and J ends, which lost 2 bases and 8 bases, there was a span of 7 bases. The CDR3 runs to 12 residues. The CDR3 DNA follows: TGTGCCAGCAGTTACGTCAGGGACACCATATATTTT. Its protein product is CASSYVRDTIYF.

This clone was picked up one time. The chain joins TRBV5-1 to TRBJ1-3; TRBD1 matches at 9 bases. J lost 0 bases, V lost 0 bases, and 7 bases had no gene match. This CDR3 contains 18 residues. Per germline, CDR1 SGHRS and CDR2 YFSETQ. This CDR3 reads CASSLVVGQGISGNTIYF. CDR3 DNA: TGCGCCAGCAGCTTGGTCGTTGGACAGGGGATCTCTGGAAACACCATATATTTT. Looking up the rest from reference TRBV5-1 and TRBJ1-3 gives the full variable domain: KAGVTQTPRYLIKTRGQQVTLSCSPISGHRSVSWYQQTPGQGLQFLFEYFSETQRNKGNFPGRFSGRQFSNSRSEMNVSTLELGDSALYLCASSLVVGQGISGNTIYFGEGSWLTVV.

V gene TRBV29-1 combines with J gene TRBJ1-1; a possible D gene is TRBD1 (6 bases). V was trimmed by 4 bases and J by 4 bases, leaving 13 bases between them. Per the germline V gene, CDR1 is SQVTM and CDR2 is ANQGSEA. This CDR3 is built from 13 residues. The CDR3 loop is CSVAFRGGTEAFF. As DNA, the CDR3 is TGCAGCGTTGCGTTTAGGGGGGGCACTGAAGCTTTCTTT.